One sample yielded the 10 T cell receptor beta chains listed below, sequenced in a study of shared clonotypes between healthy human individuals. The method was immunoSEQ multiplex PCR; TCRdb's version includes in-frame clones alone and lacks a portion of them. Among a few million clones listed, about 94% were seen once. Material: naive CD4+ T cells sorted from blood. Documented subset: CD45RA+ positively selected. All receptors come from a man aged 18 to 30 in good health.

This sequence joins TRBV7-9 and TRBJ2-2; D might be TRBD1 (6 bases). Trimming stripped 7 bases from V and 6 bases from J, with 9 bases between. Germline CDR1 is SEHNR and CDR2 is FQNEAQ (reference sequence). This CDR3 region has 12 residues. CDR3 amino acids: CASTSGAGELFF. CDR3 DNA sequence: TGTGCCAGCACCTCAGGGGCCGGGGAGCTGTTTTTT.

This clone is a singleton in its sample. J is TRBJ1-6 and V is TRBV27, with D unclear. The CDR3 totals 15 residues. The V gene's germline CDR1 is MNHEY and CDR2 SMNVEV (reference sequence). The V and J ends lost 0 bases and 10 bases respectively, with 13 bases between them. The chain's CDR3 is CASSLSSGSNSPLHF. Written as DNA, the CDR3 is TGTGCCAGCAGTTTATCGTCGGGGTCAAACTCACCCCTCCACTTT.

For this clone: This CDR3 is also generated by other DNA sequences in the sample. J is TRBJ2-1 and V is TRBV2; D is ambiguous. There are 11 residues in the CDR3. Looked up from germline, CDR1 is SNHLY and CDR2 is FYNNEI. V gave up 6 bases and J gave up 3 bases, with 3 bases separating them. The CDR3 loop is CASSSYNEQFF. In nucleotides, the CDR3 is TGTGCCAGCAGCAGCTACAATGAGCAGTTCTTC.

J is TRBJ2-7 and V is TRBV30; a weak D match, TRBD1 (6 bases). Germline V gives CDR1 GTSNPN, CDR2 SVGIG (reference sequence). The CDR3 extends over 13 amino acids. Trimming removed 3 bases at V and 5 bases at J, with 14 bases between. CDR3 protein: CAWREGGLNEQYF. CDR3 DNA: TGTGCCTGGAGAGAAGGGGGTTTAAACGAGCAGTACTTC.

CDR3 residues: CSARIQQGLHF. The CDR3 DNA follows: TGCAGTGCTAGAATCCAACAGGGCCTCCACTTT. The V and J genes are TRBV20-1 and TRBJ1-6; possibly TRBD1 for D (6 bases). The CDR3 totals 11 residues. V was trimmed by 2 bases and J by 15 bases, leaving 11 bases between them. CDR1 DFQATT and CDR2 SNEGSKA come from the germline V gene (reference sequence).

The chain has TRBV6-1 and TRBJ2-2; the D gene could be TRBD1 or TRBD2 (5 bases each). This CDR3 has 14 residues. The germline V and J ends were trimmed by 5 bases and 6 bases, with 13 bases remaining between them. In germline, CDR1 is MNHNS, CDR2 SASEGT. This chain's CDR3 is CASSPIVGAGELFF. Here the CDR3 DNA reads TGTGCCAGCAGTCCTATAGTGGGGGCCGGGGAGCTGTTTTTT.

The rearrangement uses TRBV18 and TRBJ1-5; 7 bases are a match to TRBD1. CDR3 length equals 15 residues. The germline CDR1 and CDR2 sequences are KGHSH and LQKENI. V was pared by 6 bases and J by 4 bases, with 9 bases of the junction left unmatched. The DNA of the CDR3 is TGTGCCAGCTCCCCCAGTAGGACAGGTAATCAGCCCCAGCATTTT. It is translated as CASSPSRTGNQPQHF.

The chain is built from TRBV4-3 and TRBJ1-2; D not certain. This CDR3 region has 15 residues. CDR1 LGHNA and CDR2 YSLEER come from the germline V gene. V was shortened by 1 base and J by 1 base, with 10 bases between the two germline ends. As DNA, the CDR3 is TGCGCCAGCAGCCAAGTAGGGCCTATTAACTATGGCTACACCTTC. Translation: CASSQVGPINYGYTF.

This chain joins TRBV19 and TRBJ1-1, with 12 bases fitting TRBD1. Germline V lookup: CDR1 LNHDA, CDR2 SQIVND (reference sequence). V shed 6 bases, J shed 4 bases, and the junction held 3 bases outside the gene matches. The CDR3 loop spans 14 amino acids. This CDR3 is CASSPGQGATEAFF. CDR3 nucleotides: TGTGCCAGTAGCCCGGGACAGGGGGCCACTGAAGCTTTCTTT. Supplemented by reference TRBV19 and TRBJ1-1, the full variable domain reads DGGITQSPKYLFRKEGQNVTLSCEQNLNHDAMYWYRQDPGQGLRLIYYSQIVNDFQKGDIAEGYSVSREKKESFPLTVTSAQKNPTAFYLCASSPGQGATEAFFGQGTRLTVV.

The chain combines TRBV5-1 with TRBJ2-5; 8 nucleotides agree with TRBD1. The CDR3 is 14 amino acids. The V and J ends lost 4 bases and 5 bases, in that order; junction bases with no gene match: 7. Germline V gene data show CDR1 as SGHRS and CDR2 as YFSETQ. The CDR3: CASSITGGGETQYF. The CDR3 DNA sequence: TGCGCCAGCAGCATAACAGGGGGTGGGGAGACCCAGTACTTC.